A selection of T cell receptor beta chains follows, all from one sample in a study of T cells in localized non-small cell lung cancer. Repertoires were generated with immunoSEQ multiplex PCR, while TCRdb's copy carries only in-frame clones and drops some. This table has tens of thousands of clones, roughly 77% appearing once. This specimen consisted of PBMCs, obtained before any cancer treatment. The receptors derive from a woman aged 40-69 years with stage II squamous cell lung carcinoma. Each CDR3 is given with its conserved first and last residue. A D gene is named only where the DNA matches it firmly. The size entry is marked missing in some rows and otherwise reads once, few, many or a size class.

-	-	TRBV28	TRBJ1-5	CASGLGNQPQHF	TGTGCCAGCGGGCTCGGCAATCAGCCCCAGCATTTT
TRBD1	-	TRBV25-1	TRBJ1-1	CASRPDRGRWAFF	TGTGCCAGCAGACCGGACAGGGGGCGGTGGGCTTTCTTT
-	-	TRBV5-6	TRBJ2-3	CASSSGASTDTQYF	TGTGCCAGCAGCTCCGGGGCTAGCACAGATACGCAGTATTTT
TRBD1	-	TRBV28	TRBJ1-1	CASSLGVGQEAWTEAFF	TGTGCCAGCAGTTTAGGGGTGGGACAGGAGGCCTGGACTGAAGCTTTCTTT
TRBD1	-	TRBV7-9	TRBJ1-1	CASSLATGAEAFF	TGTGCCAGCAGCTTAGCAACAGGGGCTGAAGCTTTCTTT
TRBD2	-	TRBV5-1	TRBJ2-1	CASSSAGAYNEQFF	TGCGCCAGCAGCTCTGCGGGAGCCTACAATGAGCAGTTCTTC
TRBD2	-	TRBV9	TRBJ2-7	CASSVAASGSSYEQYF	TGTGCCAGCAGCGTAGCTGCTAGCGGAAGCTCCTACGAGCAGTACTTC
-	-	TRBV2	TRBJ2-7	CASSDEIRGQYF	TGTGCCAGCAGTGATGAGATCCGGGGGCAGTACTTC
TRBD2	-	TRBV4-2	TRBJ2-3	CASSQSPGLAVDTQYF	TGTGCCAGCAGCCAGTCACCGGGACTAGCAGTCGATACGCAGTATTTT
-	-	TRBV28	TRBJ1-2	CASSLSTPSVRNYGYTF	TGTGCCAGCAGTTTAAGTACCCCAAGTGTCAGGAACTATGGCTACACCTTC
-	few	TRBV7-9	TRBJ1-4	CASSLGGANEKLFF	TGTGCCAGCAGCTTAGGGGGAGCTAATGAAAAACTGTTTTTT
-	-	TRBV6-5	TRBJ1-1	CASSLNGGMNTEAFF	TGTGCCAGCAGTTTAAACGGGGGCATGAACACTGAAGCTTTCTTT
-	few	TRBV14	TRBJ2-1	CASSQDYLVREQFF	TGTGCCAGCAGCCAAGATTACCTGGTACGGGAGCAGTTCTTC
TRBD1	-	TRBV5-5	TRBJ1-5	CASSLYGTANQPQHF	TGTGCCAGCAGCTTGTACGGGACAGCTAATCAGCCCCAGCATTTT
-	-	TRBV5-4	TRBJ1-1	CASSHDSRGAFF	TGTGCCAGCAGCCACGACAGCAGAGGAGCTTTCTTT
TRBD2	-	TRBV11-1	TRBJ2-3	CASSLLAGGLDTQYF	TGTGCCAGCAGCCTACTAGCGGGGGGGTTAGATACGCAGTATTTT
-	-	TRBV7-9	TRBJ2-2	CASSLWVDGELFF	TGTGCCAGCAGCTTATGGGTCGACGGGGAGCTGTTTTTT
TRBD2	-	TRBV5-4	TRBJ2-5	CASSLKTSEETQYF	TGTGCCAGCAGCTTGAAAACTAGCGAAGAGACCCAGTACTTC
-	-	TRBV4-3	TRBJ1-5	CASSQDLRTPNQPQHF	TGCGCCAGCAGCCAAGATTTAAGGACCCCTAATCAGCCCCAGCATTTT
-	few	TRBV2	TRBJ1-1	CASTAGAVGMNTEAFF	TGTGCCAGCACCGCCGGGGCTGTCGGAATGAACACTGAAGCTTTCTTT
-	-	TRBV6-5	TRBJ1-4	CASSPLNSNEKLFF	TGTGCCAGCAGTCCACTGAACAGTAATGAAAAACTGTTTTTT
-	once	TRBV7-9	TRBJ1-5	CASSLADKQPQHF	TGTGCCAGCAGCTTAGCGGATAAACAGCCCCAGCATTTT
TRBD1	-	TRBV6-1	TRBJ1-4	CASSDGGQPRGKLFF	TGTGCCAGCAGTGATGGGGGACAGCCTAGGGGGAAACTGTTTTTT
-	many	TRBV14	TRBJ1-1	CASSQDSYTEAFF	TGTGCCAGCAGCCAAGATTCATACACTGAAGCTTTCTTT
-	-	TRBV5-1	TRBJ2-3	CASSLQGSDTQYF	TGCGCCAGCAGCTTGCAGGGTTCAGATACGCAGTATTTT
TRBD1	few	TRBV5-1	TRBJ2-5	CASSSGSTGASKTQYF	TGCGCCAGCAGCTCTGGCTCGACAGGGGCGTCGAAGACCCAGTACTTC
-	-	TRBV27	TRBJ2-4	CASSPQNRILAKNIQYF	TGTGCCAGCAGTCCGCAGAACAGGATACTAGCCAAAAACATTCAGTACTTC
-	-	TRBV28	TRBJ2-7	CATRGRETYEQYF	TGTGCCACCAGGGGGAGGGAAACCTACGAGCAGTACTTC
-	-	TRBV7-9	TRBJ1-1	CASSNRNTEAFF	TGTGCCAGCAGCAACAGGAACACTGAAGCTTTCTTT
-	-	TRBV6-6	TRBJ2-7	CASEGKNGSYEQYF	TGTGCCAGCGAGGGAAAAAATGGGTCCTACGAGCAGTACTTC
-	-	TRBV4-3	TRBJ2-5	CASSHEDTGRETQYF	TGCGCCAGCAGCCACGAGGACACAGGTCGGGAGACCCAGTACTTC
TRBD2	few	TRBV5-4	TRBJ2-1	CASSGGLAINEQFF	TGTGCCAGCAGCGGGGGACTAGCTATCAATGAGCAGTTCTTC
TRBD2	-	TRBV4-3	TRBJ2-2	CASSRGLAGTGELFF	TGCGCCAGCAGCAGGGGACTAGCGGGGACCGGGGAGCTGTTTTTT
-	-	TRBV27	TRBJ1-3	CASSAQSSGNTIYF	TGTGCCAGCAGTGCTCAGAGCTCTGGAAACACCATATATTTT
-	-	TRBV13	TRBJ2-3	CASSYVDRGGTDTQYF	TGTGCCAGCAGCTACGTAGACAGGGGAGGGACAGATACGCAGTATTTT
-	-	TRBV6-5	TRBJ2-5	CASSYSGELQETQYF	TGTGCCAGCAGTTACTCAGGGGAGCTACAAGAGACCCAGTACTTC
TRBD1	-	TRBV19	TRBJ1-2	CASSPGAGGAYGYTF	TGTGCCAGTAGTCCGGGAGCAGGGGGCGCTTATGGCTACACCTTC
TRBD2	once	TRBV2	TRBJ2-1	CARGLAGPNEQFF	TGTGCCAGAGGACTAGCGGGTCCCAATGAGCAGTTCTTC
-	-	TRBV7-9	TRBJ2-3	CASSLGSVSTDTQYF	TGTGCCAGCAGCTTAGGGTCCGTTAGCACAGATACGCAGTATTTT
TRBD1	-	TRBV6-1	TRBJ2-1	CASGQAYNEQFF	TGTGCCAGCGGACAGGCTTACAATGAGCAGTTCTTC
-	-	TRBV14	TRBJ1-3	CASSQAPVAAGNTIYF	TGTGCCAGCAGCCAGGCCCCCGTGGCAGCCGGAAACACCATATATTTT
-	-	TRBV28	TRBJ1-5	CASRPSGEGGQPQHF	TGTGCCAGCAGGCCGTCAGGGGAAGGCGGTCAGCCCCAGCATTTT
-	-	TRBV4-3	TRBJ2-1	CASSQGAEQFF	TGCGCCAGCAGCCAAGGGGCGGAGCAGTTCTTC
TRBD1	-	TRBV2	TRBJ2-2	CASSGTGPNTGELFF	TGTGCCAGCAGTGGGACAGGGCCGAACACCGGGGAGCTGTTTTTT
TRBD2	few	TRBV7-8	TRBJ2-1	CASSWELAGGPNEQFF	TGTGCCAGCAGCTGGGAACTAGCGGGAGGGCCCAATGAGCAGTTCTTC
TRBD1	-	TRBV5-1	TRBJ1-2	CASSRTGGGSDYGYTF	TGCGCCAGCAGCCGGACAGGGGGCGGGAGTGACTATGGCTACACCTTC
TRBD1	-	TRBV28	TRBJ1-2	CASRLGQGADYGYTF	TGTGCCAGCAGATTGGGACAGGGGGCAGACTATGGCTACACCTTC
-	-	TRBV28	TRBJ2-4	CASSKNEAKNIQYF	TGTGCCAGCAGTAAGAATGAAGCCAAAAACATTCAGTACTTC
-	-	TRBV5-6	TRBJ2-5	CASSSMTVPKTQYF	TGTGCCAGCAGCTCGATGACAGTCCCAAAGACCCAGTACTTC
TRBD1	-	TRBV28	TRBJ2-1	CASSLTTGDINEQFF	TGTGCCAGCAGTTTAACGACAGGGGATATCAATGAGCAGTTCTTC